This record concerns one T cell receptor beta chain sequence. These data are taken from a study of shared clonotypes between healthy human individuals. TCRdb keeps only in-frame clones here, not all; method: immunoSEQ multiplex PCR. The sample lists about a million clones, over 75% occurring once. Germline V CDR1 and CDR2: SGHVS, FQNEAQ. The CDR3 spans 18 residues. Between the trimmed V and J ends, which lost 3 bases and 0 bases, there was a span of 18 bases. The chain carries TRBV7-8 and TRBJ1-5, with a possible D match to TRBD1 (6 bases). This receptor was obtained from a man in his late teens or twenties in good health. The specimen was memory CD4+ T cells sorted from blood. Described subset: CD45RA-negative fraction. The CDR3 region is CASSFNGKGGYSNQPQHF. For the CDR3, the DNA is TGTGCCAGCAGCTTCAACGGCAAGGGGGGGTATAGCAATCAGCCCCAGCATTTT.